The sequence of this T cell receptor (beta chain) was determined in a study of T cell responses to AZD1222 COVID-19 vaccine. As to this clone: Its antigen is unidentified.

Data came from immunoSEQ multiplex PCR; TCRdb stores just in-frame clones and leaves some out. The sample has roughly 120,000 clones, approximately 88% seen once; the top ten hold approximately 19%. Findings and caveats of the study: Donors were mostly white British, more females; clonal diversity possibly underestimated. Repertoires were collected only later (after the peak T cell response had occurred).

The V and J ends lost 6 bases and 8 bases respectively, with 20 bases between them. This CDR3 is 15 amino acids long. CDR1 and CDR2 (germline): MNHEY, SVGAGI. The sequences come from peripheral blood, collected on day 0 of MenACWY control vaccination. This TCR was sampled from an adult in good health. The rearrangement joins TRBV6-5 to TRBJ1-3; D possibly corresponds to TRBD1 (5 bases). The CDR3 DNA is TGTGCCAGCAGCCTCCAAAACCTCCCCAGGGACACCATATATTTT. Amino acids: CASSLQNLPRDTIYF.